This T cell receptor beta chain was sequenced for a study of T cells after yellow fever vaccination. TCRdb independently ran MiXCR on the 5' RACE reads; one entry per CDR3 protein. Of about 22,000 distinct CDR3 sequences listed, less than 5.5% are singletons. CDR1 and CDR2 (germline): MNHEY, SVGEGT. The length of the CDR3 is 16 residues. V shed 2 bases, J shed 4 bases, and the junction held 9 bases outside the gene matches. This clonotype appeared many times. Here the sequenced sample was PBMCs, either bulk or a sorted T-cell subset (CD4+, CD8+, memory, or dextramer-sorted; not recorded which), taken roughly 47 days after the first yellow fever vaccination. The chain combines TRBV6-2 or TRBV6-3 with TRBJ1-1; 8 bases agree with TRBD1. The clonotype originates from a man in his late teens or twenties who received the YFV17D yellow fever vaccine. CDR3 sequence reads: CASSYDLTGEATEAFF. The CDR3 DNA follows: TGTGCCAGCAGTTACGACCTGACAGGGGAGGCCACTGAAGCTTTCTTT.